These 27 T cell receptor beta chains were sequenced from one sample in a study of CD8+CD57+ T cells in acquired aplastic anemia. TCR beta VDJ and CDR3 profiles were obtained from a genomic DNA template. TCRdb redid the calling of the reads with MiXCR, one entry per CDR3 protein. The data show 200,000 to 250,000 distinct CDR3 sequences, almost 35% seen once. The sequenced material came from sorted CD4+, CD8+, or CD8+CD57+ T cells (not recorded which) from PBMCs. The receptor set was obtained from a human donor in good health, serving as a control.

For this clonotype: Since a much larger clone is just one base distant, this may be a read error. J is TRBJ2-3 and V is TRBV7-9; possibly TRBD1 for D (5 bases). V lost 5 bases and J 7 bases, leaving 16 bases between the germline ends. This CDR3 comprises 14 residues. Per germline, CDR1 SEHNR and CDR2 FQNEAQ (reference sequence). CDR3 nucleotide sequence: TGTGCCAGCAGCCACAGGAAGGACGGAAATACGCAGTATTTT. The encoded protein is CASSHRKDGNTQYF.

V and J are TRBV6-1 and TRBJ2-1; D unclear. Deletions cut 1 base from V and 4 bases from J, with 17 bases between. The CDR3 sequence is 17 residues long. Germline V gene lookup returns CDR1 MNHNS and CDR2 SASEGT. The CDR3 sequence is CASSEGENIAQYNEQFF. CDR3 sequence (DNA): TGTGCCAGCAGTGAAGGGGAAAATATTGCTCAATACAATGAGCAGTTCTTC.

This clonotype has at least ten counts. This CDR3 is CASSLSAPNYGYTF. CDR3 in DNA: TGTGCCAGCAGTTTATCGGCCCCGAACTATGGCTACACCTTC. The genes are TRBV12-3 or TRBV12-4 and TRBJ1-2; D not certain. V was shortened by 2 bases and J by 2 bases, with 9 bases between the two germline ends. This CDR3 has 14 amino acids.

This clonotype was observed at least ten times. V usage is TRBV12-3 or TRBV12-4 and J usage is TRBJ2-3; D ambiguous. The germline V and J ends were trimmed by 5 bases and 5 bases, with 2 bases remaining between them. The CDR3 covers 10 residues. The CDR3 is CASSRDTQYF. The CDR3 DNA reads TGTGCCAGCAGTAGAGATACGCAGTATTTT.

This clonotype was found many times. The CDR3 region has the DNA TGCGCCAGCAGCCAGGTTTGGCCCCGGGGACAGGGCCTGGGGGAGCAGTACTTC. Its protein product is CASSQVWPRGQGLGEQYF. The chain carries TRBV4-1 and TRBJ2-7, with TRBD1 identical over 9 bases. Germline assignment: CDR1 MGHRA and CDR2 YSYEKL. V was clipped by 3 bases and J by 7 bases; unmatched bases: 19. The CDR3 spans 18 residues.

Details on this clonotype: The junction does not match germline at one end; this may be a read error. The CDR3 nucleotides are TGTGCCAGCAGTGAATCTGGGGGTGCCTCTGGAAACACCATATATTTT. Encoded protein: CASSESGGASGNTIYF. This chain connects TRBV10-3 to TRBJ1-3; D is possibly TRBD1 (5 bases). Germline CDR1 ENHRY, CDR2 SYGVKD. This CDR3 contains 16 residues.

The V call is TRBV6-6, the J call TRBJ1-2; the D is unclear. Trimming removed 2 bases from V and 2 bases from J, with 15 bases in between. This CDR3 contains 16 residues. Germline V gene lookup returns CDR1 MNHNY and CDR2 SVGAGI (reference sequence). CDR3 nucleotides: TGTGCCAGCAGTTACGGCCAGCCTAGAGCAAACTATGGCTACACCTTC. Translated, it gives CASSYGQPRANYGYTF.

The table lists this clonotype with a few counts. This chain uses TRBV10-3 with TRBJ1-1, with 7 nucleotides matching TRBD1. The CDR3 is 14 amino acids. Germline V gene lookup returns CDR1 ENHRY and CDR2 SYGVKD. V lost 10 bases, J lost 0 bases, and 8 bases stayed unmatched. CDR3 amino acids: CASRGIPLNTEAFF. In DNA, the CDR3 is TGTGCCAGCAGGGGGATCCCCTTGAACACTGAAGCTTTCTTT.

For this clonotype: A much larger clone differs from this one at a single base, so this may be a read error. The chain has TRBV10-3 and TRBJ1-4; D remains unclear. Trimming took 0 bases from V and 7 from J, leaving 15 bases between them. Germline V lookup: CDR1 ENHRY, CDR2 SYGVKD. This CDR3 is 16 amino acids long. CDR3 sequence (DNA): TGTGCCATCAGTGAGTCGGCTGGGGATTTGGGTGAAAAACTGTTTTTT. This translates into CAISESAGDLGEKLFF.

This clonotype was seen a handful of times. Possible read error: a much larger clone is one base away. The CDR3 spells CALTVPTYTGELFF. CDR3 nucleotides: TGTGCCCTTACAGTACCCACGTACACCGGGGAGCTGTTTTTT. V is TRBV19 and J is TRBJ2-2; D gene uncertain. Germline CDR1 is LNHDA and CDR2 is SQIVND (reference sequence). Trimming shortened V by 11 bases and J by 3 bases, and 16 bases separated the two germline ends. This CDR3 region has 14 residues. Looking up the rest from reference TRBV19 and TRBJ2-2 gives the full variable domain: DGGITQSPKYLFRKEGQNVTLSCEQNLNHDAMYWYRQDPGQGLRLIYYSQIVNDFQKGDIAEGYSVSREKKESFPLTVTSAQKNPTAFYLCALTVPTYTGELFFGEGSRLTVL.

The table lists this clonotype with many counts. This sequence joins TRBV15 and TRBJ2-7; 9 nucleotides align to TRBD2. Germline CDR1 LNHNV, CDR2 YYDKDF (reference sequence). CDR3 length: 15 residues. J gave up 4 bases and V 3 bases, and 7 bases lay outside the gene matches. CDR3 coding DNA: TGTGCCACCAGCAGTCTAGCGGGGCTTCTTTACGAGCAGTACTTC. It codes for CATSSLAGLLYEQYF.

This clonotype came up a few times. The V and J genes are TRBV5-5 and TRBJ1-1; no definite D call. The CDR3 covers 17 residues. With 0 bases removed from V and 0 bases from J, the gap between germline ends came to 15 bases. Germline assignment: CDR1 SGHKS and CDR2 YYEKEE (reference sequence). This chain's CDR3 is CASSLGGSPPMNTEAFF. CDR3 nucleotide sequence: TGTGCCAGCAGCTTGGGCGGGTCCCCCCCTATGAACACTGAAGCTTTCTTT.

This clonotype was counted ten times or more. The CDR3 DNA sequence: TGCAGTGCTGATAGCGGGGGGGCACAGAATGAGCAGTTCTTC. Translating it yields CSADSGGAQNEQFF. V and J are TRBV20-1 and TRBJ2-1, with 11 bases identical to TRBD2. V trimming: 5 bases; J trimming: 7 bases; junction bases outside the gene matches: 7. The length of the CDR3 is 14 residues. Germline values: CDR1 DFQATT, CDR2 SNEGSKA (reference sequence).

CDR3 nucleotide sequence: TGTGCCAGCAGCTTAGAACAGGGGAGGAATCAGCCCCAGCATTTT. It encodes CASSLEQGRNQPQHF. The gene calls are TRBV11-2 and TRBJ1-5; 7 bases fit TRBD1. The CDR3 is 15 amino acids. The V gene end was trimmed by 0 bases and the J gene end by 4 bases; junction bases not matched to a gene: 3. Germline-derived CDR1 and CDR2 are SGHAT and FQNNGV.

This clonotype was seen a few times. This rearrangement joins TRBV4-3 to TRBJ2-7; TRBD1 or TRBD2 may be the D gene (5 bases each). In germline, CDR1 is LGHNA, CDR2 YSLEER. CDR3 length: 19 residues. V lost 1 base and J lost 3, with 25 bases in between. The CDR3 DNA reads TGCGCCAGCAGCCAAGTTATTGTAGGAGGCAGGGAAATAATCTACGAGCAGTACTTC. Its translation is CASSQVIVGGREIIYEQYF.

Concerning this clonotype itself: Being one base from a much bigger clone, this may be a read error. J is TRBJ1-2 and V is TRBV6-1; 9 positions agree with TRBD1. Per germline, CDR1 MNHNS and CDR2 SASEGT. The CDR3 spans 13 residues. The CDR3 DNA follows: TGTGCCAGCAGCCTAACCTGGACAGGGGTATACGCCTTC. As protein: CASSLTWTGVYAF.

This clonotype showed up many times. V and J are TRBV29-1 and TRBJ2-3; D remains ambiguous. In germline, CDR1 is SQVTM, CDR2 ANQGSEA. Trimming took off 4 bases at V and 1 base at J, with 0 bases between the two ends. The CDR3 loop spans 10 amino acids. In DNA form, the CDR3 reads TGCAGCGTTGGCACAGATACGCAGTATTTT. Protein sequence: CSVGTDTQYF.

The rearrangement links TRBV14 to TRBJ2-7, with a possible D match to TRBD2 (6 bases). V was cut by 4 bases and J by 0 bases, with 7 bases left in between. Germline V CDR1 and CDR2: SGHDN, FVKESK. The CDR3 contains 13 residues. The CDR3 loop reads CASSRDFSYEQYF. CDR3 sequence (DNA): TGTGCCAGCAGCCGGGACTTCTCCTACGAGCAGTACTTC.

This clonotype was seen a few times. The chain uses TRBV7-9 and TRBJ1-1; D remains unclear. This CDR3 contains 13 residues. CDR1 is SEHNR, CDR2 FQNEAQ, per germline (reference sequence). The ends were cut back, 3 bases at V and 4 bases at J, with 9 bases in the middle. CDR3 in DNA: TGTGCCAGCAGCTTCCAGGAGGGCACTGAAGCTTTCTTT. Its translation is CASSFQEGTEAFF.

This clonotype was found a few times. The V and J genes are TRBV27 and TRBJ2-3; 9 positions match TRBD2. Trimming at V came to 5 bases and at J to 1 base, leaving 4 bases not matched to a gene. Germline V lookup: CDR1 MNHEY, CDR2 SMNVEV (reference sequence). This CDR3 spans 15 amino acids. CDR3: CASSVIAGGTDTQYF. The CDR3 region has the DNA TGTGCCAGCAGTGTAATAGCGGGGGGCACAGATACGCAGTATTTT.

The gene calls are TRBV6-1 and TRBJ2-1, with 11 bases that match TRBD2. Germline values: CDR1 MNHNS, CDR2 SASEGT. The CDR3 contains 16 residues. Trimming took 4 bases from V and 4 from J; bases not matched to a gene: 6. CDR3 loop: CASSGETSGDYNEQFF. The CDR3 region has the DNA TGTGCCAGCAGTGGCGAGACTAGCGGGGATTACAATGAGCAGTTCTTC.

The V gene is TRBV6-5, the J gene TRBJ2-1, with D hard to call. This CDR3 spans 12 amino acids. In germline, CDR1 is MNHEY, CDR2 SVGAGI. V lost 4 bases, J lost 6 bases, and 7 bases lay in between. The CDR3 sequence is CASSSPSNEQFF. CDR3 nucleotides: TGTGCCAGCAGTTCCCCTAGCAATGAGCAGTTCTTC.

This clonotype occurred many times. This chain links TRBV7-8 with TRBJ2-7, with 11 nucleotides matching TRBD2. The CDR3 is made up of 17 amino acids. V lost 4 bases, J lost 3 bases, and 11 bases stayed unmatched. Germline values: CDR1 SGHVS, CDR2 FQNEAQ. CDR3 sequence: CASSSGRLAGPNYEQYF. CDR3 bases: TGTGCCAGCAGCTCAGGGAGACTAGCGGGGCCCAACTACGAGCAGTACTTC.

Comments on this clonotype: A much larger clone sits a single nucleotide away, making a read error possible. The V and J genes are TRBV20-1 and TRBJ2-7; D tentatively reads TRBD1 or TRBD2 (5 bases each). The CDR3 loop spans 13 amino acids. The germline gives CDR1 DFQATT, CDR2 SNEGSKA (reference sequence). CDR3 DNA sequence: TGCAGTGCGGGGGATAGTTATAGCTACGAGCAGTGCTTC. Translation: CSAGDSYSYEQCF.

There are a few counts of this clonotype. V gene TRBV14 combines with J gene TRBJ2-2; weak D call: TRBD1 (5 bases). The V end was cut by 4 bases, the J end by 3 bases, with 9 bases between. Germline loops: CDR1 SGHDN, CDR2 FVKESK. CDR3 size: 14 residues. The chain's CDR3 is CASSLLTDTGELFF. In DNA, the CDR3 is TGTGCCAGCAGCCTGCTGACAGACACCGGGGAGCTGTTTTTT.

This clonotype showed up many times. The chain couples TRBV6-1 to TRBJ1-2; no definite D call. Per the germline V gene, CDR1 is MNHNS and CDR2 is SASEGT. The length of the CDR3 is 12 residues. V lost 5 bases, J lost 3 bases, and 7 bases lay in between. CDR3 residues: CASSPQDYGYTF. As DNA, the CDR3 is TGTGCCAGCAGTCCCCAGGACTATGGCTACACCTTC.

Only a few counts were recorded for this clonotype. The CDR3 nucleotides are TGCAGCGTTGTGGCGGGTGCCTACGAGCAGTACTTC. This sequence encodes CSVVAGAYEQYF. The chain carries TRBV29-1 and TRBJ2-7; the D gene is possibly TRBD2 (5 bases). The V end was cut by 4 bases, the J end by 2 bases, with 9 bases between. CDR1 and CDR2 (germline): SQVTM, ANQGSEA. The CDR3 has 12 amino acids.